A selection of T cell receptor beta chains follows, all from one sample in a study of blood T cell repertoires in COVID-19. Profiling relied on immunoSEQ multiplex PCR, and the TCRdb table lists in-frame clones only, not all of them. The sample includes about 200,000 clones, less than 85% of them seen just once. Input material: peripheral blood. The receptors here all came from a man aged 50 to 59 who had recovered from COVID-19. The CDR3 runs from the conserved cysteine through the conserved F or W. A D gene is named only where the DNA matches it firmly. Clone size, where shown, is once, few, many, or a class for clones that have expanded.

v_call	d_call	j_call	clone_size	cdr3_nt	cdr3_aa
TRBV6-5	-	TRBJ1-3	-	TGTGCCAGCAGTTACGGCAGGGGAGGAAACACCATATATTTT	CASSYGRGGNTIYF
TRBV7-6	-	TRBJ2-7	once	TGTGCCAGCAGTTTAAGGGCAGGAGGAATGACCTACGAGCAGTACTTC	CASSLRAGGMTYEQYF
TRBV12-3/TRBV12-4	TRBD2	TRBJ2-7	-	TGTGCCAGCAGTTTTCTAGCGGGAGGCCTGTACTTC	CASSFLAGGLYF
TRBV7-3	-	TRBJ2-1	-	TGTGCCAGCAGCTTAGCGCTTAACAATGAGCAGTTCTTC	CASSLALNNEQFF
TRBV5-4	-	TRBJ2-7	-	TGTGCCAGCAGCTTGTCAGGGTCTTATTACGAGCAGTACTTC	CASSLSGSYYEQYF
TRBV2	-	TRBJ2-1	-	TGTGCCAGCAGTGTGAAACGGGAGCGTGAGCAGTTCTTC	CASSVKREREQFF
TRBV10-3	-	TRBJ2-7	once	TGTGCCATCAGCGATGGACAGACCTACGAGCAGTACTTC	CAISDGQTYEQYF
TRBV5-4	TRBD2	TRBJ2-1	-	TGTGCCAGCAGCGTGGGAGGGTTGAACAATGAGCAGTTCTTC	CASSVGGLNNEQFF
TRBV29-1	-	TRBJ2-3	few	TGCAGCGTTGAGTGGCAGAACACAGATACGCAGTATTTT	CSVEWQNTDTQYF
TRBV7-3	-	TRBJ2-3	-	TGTGCCAGCAGCTTCGGACTCGACGATACGCAGTATTTT	CASSFGLDDTQYF
TRBV28	TRBD1	TRBJ2-1	few	TGTGCCAGCAGTTTAACCGGGACAGCGTTCGTCTACAATGAGCAGTTCTTC	CASSLTGTAFVYNEQFF
TRBV11-3	TRBD2	TRBJ2-3	-	TGTGCCAGCAGCTTAGGGACTAGCGGGAGAGACACAGATACGCAGTATTTT	CASSLGTSGRDTDTQYF
TRBV6-1	TRBD2	TRBJ2-3	once	TGTGCCAGCAGTGAAGAGACTAGCGGGAGGGCCAGAGATACGCAGTATTTT	CASSEETSGRARDTQYF
TRBV5-1	TRBD2	TRBJ2-2	-	TGCGCCAGCACTAGCGGGACCGGGGAGCTGTTTTTT	CASTSGTGELFF
TRBV18	TRBD1	TRBJ2-7	-	TGTGCCAGCTCACCTACCAGGGGGAATTCCTACGAGCAGTACTTC	CASSPTRGNSYEQYF
TRBV5-4	TRBD1	TRBJ1-6	few	TGTGCCAGCAGCCCAGAACAGGGGACCTCACCCCTCCACTTT	CASSPEQGTSPLHF
TRBV2	-	TRBJ2-2	-	TGTGCCAGCAGTGTTGGCGGGGATGCGTCCGGGGAGCTGTTTTTT	CASSVGGDASGELFF
TRBV6-5	-	TRBJ2-1	-	TGTGCCAGCAGAGCAGGGGAGGAGCAGTTCTTC	CASRAGEEQFF